This is a list of T cell receptor beta chains from one sample in a study of Ad26.COV2.S vaccination and SARS-CoV-2 variants. Method: immunoSEQ multiplex PCR; TCRdb's copy keeps in-frame clones and lacks some. The data hold under 550,000 clones, with more than 75% observed a single time. The material sequenced was peripheral blood, taken in a trial of Ad26.COV2.S vaccine versus placebo. The receptors here all came from a person between 18 and 59 years old who received the Ad26.COV2.S COVID-19 vaccine or a placebo. Both conserved end residues are part of each CDR3. D genes are given only for firm matches. The size entry is marked missing in some rows and otherwise reads once, few, many or a size class.

J | size | D | V | CDR3 | DNA
TRBJ1-4 | . | . | TRBV28 | CASSFSGGNEKLFF | TGTGCCAGCAGTTTTTCGGGGGGCAATGAAAAACTGTTTTTT
TRBJ1-1 | . | . | TRBV7-2 | CASRTDPNTEAFF | TGTGCCAGTCGAACCGACCCGAACACTGAAGCTTTCTTT
TRBJ1-3 | once | . | TRBV2 | CASSGEQLSGNTIYF | TGTGCCAGCAGTGGCGAACAATTATCTGGAAACACCATATATTTT
TRBJ1-3 | . | . | TRBV28 | CASRSQGVNTIYF | TGTGCCAGCAGGTCACAGGGTGTAAACACCATATATTTT
TRBJ2-1 | . | TRBD1 | TRBV7-2 | CASSSSGGPGGEQFF | TGTGCCAGCAGCTCATCAGGGGGCCCAGGAGGTGAGCAGTTCTTC
TRBJ1-1 | . | . | TRBV6-6 | CASSPRTANTEAFF | TGTGCCAGCAGCCCTCGGACAGCGAACACTGAAGCTTTCTTT
TRBJ2-6 | . | . | TRBV6-2/TRBV6-3 | CASSLRRSGANVLTF | TGTGCCAGCAGCCTCCGTCGCTCTGGGGCCAACGTCCTGACTTTC
TRBJ2-7 | once | . | TRBV6-9 | CASRSGVGSEQYF | TGTGCCAGCAGATCAGGGGTCGGGTCCGAGCAGTACTTC
TRBJ2-3 | . | . | TRBV29-1 | CSVETVTDTQYF | TGCAGCGTTGAAACCGTCACAGATACGCAGTATTTT
TRBJ1-1 | . | . | TRBV5-6 | CASSATGNTEAFF | TGTGCCAGCAGCGCGACAGGGAACACTGAAGCTTTCTTT
TRBJ2-7 | . | TRBD1 | TRBV9 | CASSVGQGAYEQYF | TGTGCCAGCAGCGTAGGACAGGGGGCCTACGAGCAGTACTTC
TRBJ1-4 | . | . | TRBV15 | CATSRRRQNGNEKLFF | TGTGCCACCAGCAGGCGGAGGCAGAACGGAAATGAAAAACTGTTTTTT
TRBJ1-5 | . | . | TRBV6-2/TRBV6-3 | CASSLSSGQPQHF | TGTGCCAGCAGTCTCTCTTCGGGTCAGCCCCAGCATTTT
TRBJ2-7 | . | TRBD2 | TRBV7-2 | CASSSGQGLALFEQYF | TGTGCCAGCAGCTCCGGACAGGGACTAGCGCTCTTCGAGCAGTACTTC
TRBJ1-1 | . | . | TRBV7-3 | CASSLSGWGNTEAFF | TGTGCCAGCAGCTTAAGTGGTTGGGGGAACACTGAAGCTTTCTTT
TRBJ1-5 | . | . | TRBV6-5 | CASSYSIHSNQPQHF | TGTGCCAGCAGTTACTCGATCCATAGCAATCAGCCCCAGCATTTT
TRBJ2-1 | . | . | TRBV19 | CASTDGGVGEAQFF | TGTGCCAGTACCGATGGGGGCGTCGGGGAAGCGCAGTTCTTC
TRBJ2-2 | . | . | TRBV3-1/TRBV3-2 | CASSQASFPYNTGELFF | TGTGCCAGCAGCCAAGCGTCTTTTCCCTATAACACCGGGGAGCTGTTTTTT